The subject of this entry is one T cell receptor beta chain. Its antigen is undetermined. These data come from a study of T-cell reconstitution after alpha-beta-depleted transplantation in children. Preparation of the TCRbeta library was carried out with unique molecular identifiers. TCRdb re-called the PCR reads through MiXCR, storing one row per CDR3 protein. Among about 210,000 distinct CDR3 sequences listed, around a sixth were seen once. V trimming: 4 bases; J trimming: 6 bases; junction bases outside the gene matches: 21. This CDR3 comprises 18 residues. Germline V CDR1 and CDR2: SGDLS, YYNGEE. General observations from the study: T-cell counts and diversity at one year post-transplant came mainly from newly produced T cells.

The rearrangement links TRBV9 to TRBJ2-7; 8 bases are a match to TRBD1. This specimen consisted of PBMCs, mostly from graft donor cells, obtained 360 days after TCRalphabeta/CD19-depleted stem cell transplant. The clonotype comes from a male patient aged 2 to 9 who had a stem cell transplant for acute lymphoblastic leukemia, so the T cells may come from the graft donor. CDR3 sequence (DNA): TGTGCCAGCAGCCCGAACCCCGGGACAGGAGGTATGGTTGGCGAGCAGTACTTC. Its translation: CASSPNPGTGGMVGEQYF.